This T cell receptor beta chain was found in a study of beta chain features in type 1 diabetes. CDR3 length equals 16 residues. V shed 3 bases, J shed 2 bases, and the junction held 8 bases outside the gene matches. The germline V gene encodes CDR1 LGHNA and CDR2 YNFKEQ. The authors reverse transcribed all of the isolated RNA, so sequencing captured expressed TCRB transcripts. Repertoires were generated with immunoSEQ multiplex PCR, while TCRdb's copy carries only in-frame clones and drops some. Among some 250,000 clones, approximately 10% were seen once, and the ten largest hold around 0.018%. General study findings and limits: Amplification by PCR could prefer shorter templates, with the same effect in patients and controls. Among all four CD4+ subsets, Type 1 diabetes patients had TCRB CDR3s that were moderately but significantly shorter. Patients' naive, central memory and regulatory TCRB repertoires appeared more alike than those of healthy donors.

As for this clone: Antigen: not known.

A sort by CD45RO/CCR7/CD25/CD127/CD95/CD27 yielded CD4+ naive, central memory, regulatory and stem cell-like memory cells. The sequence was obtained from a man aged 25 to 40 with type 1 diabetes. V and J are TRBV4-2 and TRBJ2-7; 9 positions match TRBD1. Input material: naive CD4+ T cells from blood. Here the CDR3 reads CASSHSPGQGTYEQYF. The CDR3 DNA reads TGTGCCAGCAGCCATTCCCCGGGACAGGGAACCTACGAGCAGTACTTC.